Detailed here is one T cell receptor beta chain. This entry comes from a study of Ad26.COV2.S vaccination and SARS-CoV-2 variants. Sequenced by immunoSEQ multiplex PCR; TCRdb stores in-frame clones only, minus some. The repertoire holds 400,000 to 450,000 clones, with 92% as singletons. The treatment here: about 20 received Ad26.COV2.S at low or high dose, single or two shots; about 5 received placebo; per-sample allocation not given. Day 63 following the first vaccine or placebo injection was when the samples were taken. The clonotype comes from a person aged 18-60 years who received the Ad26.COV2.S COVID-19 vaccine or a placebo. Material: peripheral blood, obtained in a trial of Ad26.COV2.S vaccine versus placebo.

CDR3 in DNA: TGTGCCACAAATAACACTGAAGCTTTCTTT. It specifies CATNNTEAFF. This rearrangement joins TRBV21-1 to TRBJ1-1; TRBD1 is taken as the D call from the table, unchecked against the DNA. TRBV21-1 counts as a pseudogene. The CDR3 extends over 10 amino acids.